Listed here are 29 T cell receptor beta chains from one sample, sequenced in a study of glioma-infiltrating T cells. The iRepertoire nested amplicon-rescue multiplex PCR amplified TCR alpha and beta CDR3s from RNA. One entry per CDR3 protein, called by TCRdb with MiXCR from the multiplex PCR reads. This sample has over 120,000 distinct CDR3 sequences, with approximately 39% found just once. The sequenced sample consisted of glioma tissue, nonneoplastic brain tissue, or PBMCs (not recorded which). These receptors were taken from a human donor with low-grade glioma or glioblastoma, undergoing nonglioma brain surgery, or in good health (not recorded which).

This clonotype was seen a handful of times. This chain links TRBV20-1 with TRBJ1-5; D gene unclear. Trimming removed 1 base at V and 6 bases at J, with 10 bases between. Germline CDR1 DFQATT, CDR2 SNEGSKA (reference sequence). There are 13 residues in the CDR3. CDR3 DNA sequence: TGCAGTGCTAGAGTCCCGGGGAGTCAGCCCCAGCATTTT. Amino acids: CSARVPGSQPQHF.

This clonotype showed up just a few times. J is TRBJ2-1 and V is TRBV5-1; weak D call: TRBD2 (6 bases). Germline V gene lookup returns CDR1 SGHRS and CDR2 YFSETQ. CDR3 size: 15 residues. V gave up 7 bases and J gave up 6 bases, with 20 bases separating them. The CDR3: CASSITGSTLNEQFF. The CDR3 nucleotides are TGCGCCAGCTCCATCACCGGGAGCACCCTCAATGAGCAGTTCTTC.

This clonotype has only a few counts. The genes are TRBV7-9 and TRBJ1-1; D is unclear. Trimming removed 5 bases at V and 11 bases at J, with 15 bases between. Germline CDR1 and CDR2: SEHNR and FQNEAQ (reference sequence). CDR3 length: 12 amino acids. The CDR3 coding sequence is TGTGCCAGCAGCCCCGAGATCAATAGGGCTTTCTTT. Encoded protein: CASSPEINRAFF.

This clonotype came up many times. This chain links TRBV6-1 with TRBJ2-3, with 9 bases identical to TRBD2. Per the germline V gene, CDR1 is MNHNS and CDR2 is SASEGT. The CDR3 is 14 residues long. J was trimmed by 6 bases and V by 7 bases; bases with no gene match: 8. The CDR3 DNA reads TGTGCCAGCAAGACTAGCGGAGGGCCTGATACGCAGTATTTT. Protein: CASKTSGGPDTQYF.

This clonotype was counted a single time. V is TRBV4-1 and J is TRBJ2-3; TRBD2 aligns across 12 bases. This CDR3 has 18 amino acids. The germline V gene has CDR1 MGHRA and CDR2 YSYEKL. J was trimmed by 2 bases and V by 5 bases; bases with no gene match: 11. CDR3 loop: CASSSLRLAGVPTDTQYF. The CDR3 DNA follows: TGCGCCAGCAGCTCTCTCAGACTAGCGGGAGTGCCCACAGATACGCAGTATTTT.

The chain uses TRBV6-1 and TRBJ2-7; TRBD2 aligns across 13 bases. The CDR3 is made up of 16 amino acids. CDR1 is MNHNS, CDR2 SASEGT, per germline. V trimming: 6 bases; J trimming: 0 bases; junction bases outside the gene matches: 5. For the CDR3, the DNA is TGTGCCAGCAGATTACGGACTAGCGGGAGCTCCTACGAGCAGTACTTC. It yields the protein CASRLRTSGSSYEQYF.

The genes are TRBV6-1 and TRBJ2-3; 16 bases align to TRBD2. The trim removed 6 bases at V and 1 base at J, leaving 4 bases unmatched. Per the germline V gene, CDR1 is MNHNS and CDR2 is SASEGT. The CDR3 consists of 17 residues. The CDR3 is CASRSGLAGGCTDTQYF. The CDR3 nucleotides read TGTGCCAGCAGGTCGGGACTAGCGGGGGGGTGCACAGATACGCAGTATTTT.

The chain couples TRBV12-3 or TRBV12-4 to TRBJ2-3; either TRBD1 or TRBD2 may supply D (5 bases each). V lost 8 bases and J 1 base, leaving 7 bases between the germline ends. This CDR3 is 12 amino acids long. The CDR3 spells CASGGGTDTQYF. The CDR3 DNA is TGTGCCAGCGGGGGTGGCACAGATACGCAGTATTTT.

The sample holds many counts of this clonotype. V is TRBV18 and J is TRBJ2-5; D ambiguous. Germline CDR1 KGHSH, CDR2 LQKENI. Trimming shortened V by 4 bases and J by 2 bases, and 8 bases separated the two germline ends. CDR3 size: 13 residues. The CDR3 sequence is CASSLDQQETQYF. The CDR3 DNA sequence: TGTGCCAGCTCACTCGATCAGCAAGAGACCCAGTACTTC.

This chain's CDR3 is CAISVGGVSTEAFF. Here the CDR3 DNA reads TGTGCCATCAGTGTCGGCGGCGTGAGCACTGAAGCTTTCTTT. The chain uses TRBV10-3 and TRBJ1-1; no clear D. The CDR3 consists of 14 residues. Trimming pared 4 bases from V and 4 bases from J, leaving 13 bases between. From germline, CDR1 is ENHRY and CDR2 SYGVKD.

Many counts were recorded for this clonotype. CDR3 sequence reads: CASSLTGFPNTEAFF. As DNA, the CDR3 is TGTGCCAGCAGTCTGACGGGGTTCCCGAACACTGAAGCTTTCTTT. The chain combines TRBV27 with TRBJ1-1; D ambiguous. The CDR3 has 15 residues. CDR1 is MNHEY, CDR2 SMNVEV, per germline (reference sequence). Trimming stripped 5 bases from V and 1 base from J, with 14 bases between.

The chain carries TRBV20-1 and TRBJ2-7; possibly TRBD1 or TRBD2 for D (5 bases each). The CDR3 extends over 11 amino acids. V was clipped by 6 bases and J by 7 bases, with 13 bases between them. Germline V gives CDR1 DFQATT, CDR2 SNEGSKA (reference sequence). The CDR3 loop is CSAYERGEQYF. CDR3 nucleotide sequence: TGCAGTGCGTACGAGAGGGGTGAGCAGTACTTC.

The chain has TRBV4-2 and TRBJ1-2, with TRBD1 as a possible D gene (6 bases). Between the trimmed V and J ends, which lost 4 bases and 2 bases, there was a span of 17 bases. CDR1 is LGHNA, CDR2 YNFKEQ, per germline. This CDR3 spans 16 amino acids. This CDR3 is CASSPTSGTLNYGYTF. The CDR3 DNA is TGTGCCAGCAGCCCTACGAGCGGGACACTGAACTATGGCTACACCTTC.

The sample holds a few counts of this clonotype. The V and J genes are TRBV20-1 and TRBJ2-7, with 10 bases fitting TRBD2. CDR1 DFQATT and CDR2 SNEGSKA come from the germline V gene (reference sequence). The junction had 7 bases not matched to a gene; V was cut back by 6 bases and J by 2 bases. This CDR3 contains 14 residues. The CDR3 DNA reads as TGCAGTGCAACGGGACTAGCGATCACCTACGAGCAGTACTTC. Amino acids: CSATGLAITYEQYF.

As for this clonotype: The conserved final phenylalanine or tryptophan is absent from the CDR3, which likely points to a read error. V is TRBV4-1 and J is TRBJ1-1; D ambiguous. Near its end, the DNA agrees better with TRBJ2-3, so the J call may be wrong. The germline V gene has CDR1 MGHRA and CDR2 YSYEKL. The CDR3 is made up of 16 amino acids. CDR3 amino acids: CASSQDWASGEDTQYL. The CDR3 nucleotides read TGCGCCAGCAGCCAAGATTGGGCCAGTGGGGAAGATACGCAGTATCTT.

In its sample, this clonotype was seen once. The chain carries TRBV29-1 and TRBJ2-1, with D tentatively TRBD1 (6 bases). There are 12 residues in the CDR3. Trimming removed 4 bases at V and 4 bases at J, with 8 bases between. The germline CDR1 and CDR2 sequences are SQVTM and ANQGSEA. CDR3 coding DNA: TGCAGCGTTGGAACAGGGTACAATGAGCAGTTCTTC. Amino acid sequence: CSVGTGYNEQFF.

This rearrangement joins TRBV7-2 to TRBJ2-7, with D tentatively TRBD1 or TRBD2 (6 bases each). Germline CDR1 SGHTA, CDR2 FQGNSA. V lost 7 bases to trimming and J lost 0 bases, with 13 bases between them. CDR3 length: 14 amino acids. The CDR3 DNA sequence: TGTGCCAGCACTCGACAGGAGGGCTCCTACGAGCAGTACTTC. Translated, it gives CASTRQEGSYEQYF.

On this clonotype itself: A much larger clone is a single base away; this may be a read error. V gene TRBV27 combines with J gene TRBJ1-5, with D uncertain. Germline lookup yields CDR1 MNHEY and CDR2 SMNVEV (reference sequence). CDR3 length: 15 residues. Trimming removed 5 bases from V and 0 bases from J, with 11 bases in between. The CDR3 reads CASSTTGFSNQPQHF. The CDR3 coding sequence is TGTGCCAGCAGTACCACCGGGTTTAGCAATCAGCCCCAGCATTTT.

The chain combines TRBV27 with TRBJ2-7; 8 bases map to TRBD1. The CDR3 covers 14 residues. Per germline, CDR1 MNHEY and CDR2 SMNVEV (reference sequence). V was clipped by 5 bases and J by 4 bases; unmatched bases: 7. In DNA, the CDR3 is TGTGCCAGCAGTCCGACAGGGGAGACTTACGAGCAGTACTTC. Translating it yields CASSPTGETYEQYF.

The chain carries TRBV7-2 and TRBJ2-1; no clear D. Germline V gene lookup returns CDR1 SGHTA and CDR2 FQGNSA. The CDR3 is made up of 14 amino acids. V lost 3 bases and J lost 0, with 6 bases in between. This chain's CDR3 is CASSFRSSYNEQFF. The CDR3 DNA sequence: TGTGCCAGCAGCTTTAGAAGCTCCTACAATGAGCAGTTCTTC. Full variable domain (missing parts from reference TRBV7-2 and TRBJ2-1): GAGVSQSPSNKVTEKGKDVELRCDPISGHTALYWYRQSLGQGLEFLIYFQGNSAPDKSGLPSDRFSAERTGGSVSTLTIQRTQQEDSAVYLCASSFRSSYNEQFFGPGTRLTVL.

This clonotype has more than one count but fewer than ten. The chain employs TRBV6-2 or TRBV6-3 and TRBJ1-2; 8 bases agree with TRBD1. The CDR3 extends over 14 amino acids. Germline assignment: CDR1 MNHEY and CDR2 SVGEGT. The V and J ends lost 3 bases and 4 bases, in that order; junction bases with no gene match: 4. CDR3 in DNA: TGTGCCAGCAGTTATAACACAGGGGGCTATGGCTACACCTTC. Translation: CASSYNTGGYGYTF.

The chain has TRBV5-8 and TRBJ2-1, with D unresolved. The CDR3 loop spans 15 amino acids. Germline V lookup: CDR1 SGHTS, CDR2 YDEGEE. The V end was cut by 7 bases, the J end by 0 bases, with 14 bases between. This CDR3 is CASFTPVSSYNEQFF. For the CDR3, the DNA is TGTGCCAGCTTCACCCCGGTGAGCTCCTACAATGAGCAGTTCTTC. Full variable domain (outside the CDR3, taken from reference TRBV5-8 and TRBJ2-1): EAGVTQSPTHLIKTRGQQATLRCSPISGHTSVYWYQQALGLGLQFLLWYDEGEERNRGNFPPRFSGRQFPNYSSELNVNALELEDSALYLCASFTPVSSYNEQFFGPGTRLTVL.

This clonotype was counted only a few times. The CDR3 protein is CASNGEGQGAQSYEQYF. The CDR3 coding sequence is TGTGCCAGCAACGGGGAGGGACAGGGGGCGCAGTCCTACGAGCAGTACTTC. This rearrangement joins TRBV6-1 to TRBJ2-7, with 12 nucleotides matching TRBD1. This CDR3 contains 17 residues. With V trimmed by 7 bases and J by 1 base, 11 bases remained unmatched. CDR1 is MNHNS, CDR2 SASEGT, per germline.

This sequence joins TRBV9 and TRBJ1-2; D unresolved. V was clipped by 4 bases and J by 4 bases, with 17 bases between them. The CDR3 contains 15 residues. Germline CDR1 SGDLS, CDR2 YYNGEE. The CDR3 coding sequence is TGTGCCAGCAGCCCCCGGGATCGGATACTCTATGGCTACACCTTC. It is translated as CASSPRDRILYGYTF.

The chain carries TRBV6-1 and TRBJ2-1; 11 bases fit TRBD1. The CDR3 is made up of 16 amino acids. J gave up 10 bases and V 5 bases, and 13 bases lay outside the gene matches. Germline CDR1 and CDR2: MNHNS and SASEGT. CDR3 coding DNA: TGTGCCAGCAGTAGACCAGGGACAGGGGGAATCTACGAGCAGTTCTTC. It codes for CASSRPGTGGIYEQFF.

This clonotype was observed a few times. The chain employs TRBV6-1 and TRBJ2-5, with D possibly TRBD2 on 5 matching bases. Deletions cut 2 bases from V and 10 bases from J, with 14 bases between. Germline V CDR1 and CDR2: MNHNS, SASEGT. The CDR3 loop spans 13 amino acids. CDR3 nucleotides: TGTGCCAGCAGTGAAAACGGAAACCGGGACCAGTACTTC. Translating gives CASSENGNRDQYF.

The chain carries TRBV20-1 and TRBJ1-1, with D unresolved. Trimming shortened V by 6 bases and J by 7 bases, and 9 bases separated the two germline ends. CDR1 DFQATT and CDR2 SNEGSKA come from the germline V gene (reference sequence). This CDR3 is built from 10 residues. The CDR3: CSAHLGEAFF. CDR3 bases: TGCAGTGCCCATCTCGGTGAAGCTTTCTTT.

CDR3 sequence reads: CASSYGTHTEAFF. CDR3 DNA: TGTGCCAGCAGCTATGGGACACACACTGAAGCTTTCTTT. J is TRBJ1-1 and V is TRBV7-2; tentatively, D is TRBD1 (6 bases). Germline loops: CDR1 SGHTA, CDR2 FQGNSA. The V and J ends lost 4 bases and 3 bases respectively, with 9 bases between them. CDR3 length equals 13 residues.

This clonotype was detected only a few times. The CDR3 coding sequence is TGTGCCAGCAGCCCGAGCACAGGGAGGGGCACTGAAGCTTTCTTT. Its protein product is CASSPSTGRGTEAFF. The rearrangement links TRBV14 to TRBJ1-1; a possible D gene is TRBD1 (6 bases). The CDR3 has 15 amino acids. Germline V gives CDR1 SGHDN, CDR2 FVKESK. V was trimmed by 4 bases and J by 4 bases, leaving 16 bases between them.